These 4 T cell receptor beta chains were sequenced from one sample in a study of T cells in Graves' hyperthyroidism and ophthalmopathy (dated by TCRdb to about 2019). Library preparation used multiplex PCR. The instrument was an Illumina HiSeq 2000. TCR beta CDR3 regions were amplified from RNA transcripts. The TCR CDR3 was subjected to a first round of RT-PCR using the HTBI primer set and the Qiagen OneStep RT-PCR kit. The public reads were reanalyzed by TCRdb: fastp trimming at Q25, MiXCR alignment, in-frame beta chains only. Each entry merges the rows of one CDR3 protein and shows their most common DNA and genes. Within this sample are hundreds of thousands of distinct CDR3 sequences, with less than 15% of them counted one time only. Jointly, the top ten make up 9.5% to 13% of the sample. The sample was blood. The receptors derive from a woman aged 18-29 years with Graves' hyperthyroidism.

This clonotype turned up a few times. The chain links TRBV7-9 to TRBJ1-1; D is undetermined. CDR1 is SEHNR and CDR2 is FQNEAQ in the germline V gene (reference sequence). This CDR3 spans 13 amino acids. The germline V and J ends were trimmed by 4 bases and 5 bases, with 11 bases remaining between them. The CDR3 loop is CASSSLSGTEAFF. The CDR3 nucleotides read TGTGCCAGCAGCTCACTCTCGGGAACTGAAGCTTTCTTT.

This clonotype was recorded at least ten times. The rearrangement links TRBV18 to TRBJ2-7; D may match TRBD1 or TRBD2 (5 bases each). Trimming cost V 1 base and J 7 bases, with 17 bases left between them. This CDR3 has 15 residues. Germline V gene sequence: CDR1 KGHSH, CDR2 LQKENI. The CDR3 protein is CASSPRPGRTGEQYF. The CDR3 DNA reads as TGTGCCAGCTCACCACGGCCGGGACGGACGGGGGAGCAGTACTTC.

This clonotype was counted ten times or more. V usage is TRBV5-5 and J usage is TRBJ1-6; TRBD1 matches at 9 bases. The V gene end was trimmed by 0 bases and the J gene end by 6 bases; junction bases not matched to a gene: 1. Germline loops: CDR1 SGHKS, CDR2 YYEKEE (reference sequence). This CDR3 is built from 15 residues. CDR3 sequence: CASSLVGQGNSPLHF. The CDR3 bases are TGTGCCAGCAGCTTGGTGGGACAGGGTAATTCACCCCTCCACTTT.

There are a few counts of this clonotype. The rearrangement joins TRBV20-1 to TRBJ1-2; D unresolved. V shed 2 bases and J shed 4 bases, with 14 bases lying between them. Germline V CDR1 and CDR2: DFQATT, SNEGSKA (reference sequence). CDR3 length equals 14 residues. Here the CDR3 DNA reads TGCAGTGCTAGAAAACAGCAGCCCGGCTATGGCTACACCTTC. Translation: CSARKQQPGYGYTF.